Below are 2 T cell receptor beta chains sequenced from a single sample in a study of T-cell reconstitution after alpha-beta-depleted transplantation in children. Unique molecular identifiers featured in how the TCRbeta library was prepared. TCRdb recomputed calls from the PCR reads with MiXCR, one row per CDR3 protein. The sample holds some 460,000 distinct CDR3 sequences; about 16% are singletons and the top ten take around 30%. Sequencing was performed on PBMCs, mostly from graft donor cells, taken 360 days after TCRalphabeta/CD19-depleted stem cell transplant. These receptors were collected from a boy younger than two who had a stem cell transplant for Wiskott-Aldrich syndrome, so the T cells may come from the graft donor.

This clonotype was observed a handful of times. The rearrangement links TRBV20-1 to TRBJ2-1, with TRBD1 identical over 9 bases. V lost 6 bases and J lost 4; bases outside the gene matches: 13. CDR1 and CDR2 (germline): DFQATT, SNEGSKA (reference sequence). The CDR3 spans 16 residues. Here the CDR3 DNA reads TGCAGTGCCAATCCTCGGAGACAGGGGGTTTACAATGAGCAGTTCTTC. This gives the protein CSANPRRQGVYNEQFF.

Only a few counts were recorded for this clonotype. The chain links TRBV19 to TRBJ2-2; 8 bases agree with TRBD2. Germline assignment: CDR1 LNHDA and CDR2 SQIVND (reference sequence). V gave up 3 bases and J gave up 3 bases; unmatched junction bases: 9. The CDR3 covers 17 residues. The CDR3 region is CASSILAGGLHTGELFF. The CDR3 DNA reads TGTGCCAGTAGTATTTTGGCGGGGGGCCTACACACCGGGGAGCTGTTTTTT.